The T cell receptor (beta chain) described here comes from a study of CD8 T cell repertoires and HIV-1 epitope variants. The wider study: Epitopes were three Gag families plus Nef HW9 and YT9. 1M T cells were kept uncultured as a baseline. General study results and limits: Six of nine antigen-specific clonotypes appeared cross-reactive to autologous or escape variants.

CDR3 length: 15 amino acids. Germline V CDR1 and CDR2: SNHLY, FYNNEI. J lost 4 bases, V lost 5 bases, and 8 bases had no gene match. In regard to this clone: Its matching antigen is unknown.

Method: immunoSEQ multiplex PCR; TCRdb's copy keeps in-frame clones and lacks some. The sample includes under 3,000 clones, less than 80% of them seen just once. The chain combines TRBV2 with TRBJ2-1, with 7 bases that match TRBD1. The sequenced material came from cultured CD8+ T cells derived from PBMCs. The clonotype was recovered from a male donor with HIV. CDR3 DNA: TGTGCCAGCAGTAGCCCCGGGACAGCATACAATGAGCAGTTCTTC. Protein product: CASSSPGTAYNEQFF.